This T cell receptor beta chain was identified during a study of T cells in Graves' hyperthyroidism and ophthalmopathy. This clonotype was seen a few times. The germline gives CDR1 MNHEY, CDR2 SMNVEV (reference sequence). The CDR3 is 15 residues long. The V end lost 0 bases, the J end lost 7 bases, and 10 bases lay between the germline ends. It was RNA transcripts that yielded the amplified TCR beta CDR3 regions. TCR CDR3 regions were first amplified by RT-PCR with HTBI primers. TCRdb passed the multiplex PCR reads through MiXCR, listing each CDR3 protein once. The repertoire includes about half a million distinct CDR3 sequences, under 25% of them detected once, and approximately 49% sits in the top ten.

This rearrangement joins TRBV27 to TRBJ1-6; D is uncertain. The source is a woman in her 70s with Graves' ophthalmopathy. The sequenced sample was blood. CDR3 DNA: TGTGCCAGCAGTTTATCAGGGCTGGGGAATTCACCCCTCCACTTT. Its translation: CASSLSGLGNSPLHF.